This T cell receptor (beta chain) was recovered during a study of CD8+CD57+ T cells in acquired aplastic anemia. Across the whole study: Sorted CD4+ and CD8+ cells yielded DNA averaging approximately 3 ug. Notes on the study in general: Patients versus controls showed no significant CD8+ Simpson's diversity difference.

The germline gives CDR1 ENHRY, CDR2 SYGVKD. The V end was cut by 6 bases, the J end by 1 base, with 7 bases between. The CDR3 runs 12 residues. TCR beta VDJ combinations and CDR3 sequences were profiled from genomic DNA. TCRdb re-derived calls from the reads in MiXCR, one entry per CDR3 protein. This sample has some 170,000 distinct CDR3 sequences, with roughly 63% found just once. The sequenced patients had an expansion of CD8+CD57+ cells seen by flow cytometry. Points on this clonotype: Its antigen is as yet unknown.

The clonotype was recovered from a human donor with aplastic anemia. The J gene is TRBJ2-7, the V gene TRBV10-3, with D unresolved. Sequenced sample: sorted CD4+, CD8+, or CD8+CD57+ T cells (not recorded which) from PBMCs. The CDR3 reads CAIRDGSYEQYF. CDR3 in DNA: TGTGCCATCAGGGACGGATCCTACGAGCAGTACTTC.